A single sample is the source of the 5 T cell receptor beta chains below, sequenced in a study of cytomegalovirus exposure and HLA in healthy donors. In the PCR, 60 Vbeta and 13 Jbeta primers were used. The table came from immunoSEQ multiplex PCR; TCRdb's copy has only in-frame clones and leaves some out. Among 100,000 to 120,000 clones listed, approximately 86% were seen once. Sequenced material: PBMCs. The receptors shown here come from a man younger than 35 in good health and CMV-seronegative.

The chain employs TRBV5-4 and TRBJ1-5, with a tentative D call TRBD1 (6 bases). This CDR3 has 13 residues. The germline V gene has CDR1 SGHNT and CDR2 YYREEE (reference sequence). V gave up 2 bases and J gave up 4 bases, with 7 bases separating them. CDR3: CASSLDRNQPQHF. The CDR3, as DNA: TGTGCCAGCAGCTTAGACAGGAATCAGCCCCAGCATTTT.

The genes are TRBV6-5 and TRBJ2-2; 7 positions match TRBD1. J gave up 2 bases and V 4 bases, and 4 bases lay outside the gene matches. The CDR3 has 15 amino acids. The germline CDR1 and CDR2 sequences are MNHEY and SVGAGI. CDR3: CASSWDSINTGELFF. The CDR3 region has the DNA TGTGCCAGCAGTTGGGACAGTATTAACACCGGGGAGCTGTTTTTT.

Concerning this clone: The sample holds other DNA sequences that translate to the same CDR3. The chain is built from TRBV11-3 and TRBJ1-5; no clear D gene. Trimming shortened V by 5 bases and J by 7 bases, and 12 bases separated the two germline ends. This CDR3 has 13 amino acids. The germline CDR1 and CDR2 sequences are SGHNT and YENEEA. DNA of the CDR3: TGTGCCAGCAGCGAATACACGGGGCAGCCCCAGCATTTT. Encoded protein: CASSEYTGQPQHF.

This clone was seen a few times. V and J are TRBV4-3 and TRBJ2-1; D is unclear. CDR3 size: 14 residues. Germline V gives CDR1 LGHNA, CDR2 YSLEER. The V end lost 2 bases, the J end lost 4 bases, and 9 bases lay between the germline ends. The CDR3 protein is CASSQFVGYNEQFF. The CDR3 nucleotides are TGCGCCAGCAGCCAATTCGTCGGGTACAATGAGCAGTTCTTC.

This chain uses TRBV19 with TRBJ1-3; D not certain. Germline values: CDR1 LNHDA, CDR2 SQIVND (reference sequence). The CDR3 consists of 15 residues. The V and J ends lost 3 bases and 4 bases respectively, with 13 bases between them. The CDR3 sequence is CASSMLTTGGNTIYF. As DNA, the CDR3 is TGTGCCAGTAGTATGCTAACGACGGGAGGAAACACCATATATTTT.